These 13 T cell receptor beta chains were sequenced from one sample in a study of T cell changes during pregnancy in multiple sclerosis. Profiling relied on immunoSEQ multiplex PCR, and the TCRdb table lists in-frame clones only, not all of them. The sample carries 80,000 or so clones, about 91% recorded once. This sample comprised peripheral blood, obtained before pregnancy. The receptors here all came from a female donor with multiple sclerosis, enrolled in a pregnancy study.

This chain joins TRBV4-1 and TRBJ2-7, with 7 bases that match TRBD2. Germline CDR1 reads MGHRA; CDR2 reads YSYEKL. V lost 1 base to trimming and J lost 3 bases; unmatched junction nucleotides: 6. The CDR3 loop spans 15 amino acids. The CDR3, as DNA: TGCGCCAGCAGCCAAGGACCGGGGGGTGGCTACGAGCAGTACTTC. Its protein product is CASSQGPGGGYEQYF.

The chain is built from TRBV27 and TRBJ2-7; D is possibly TRBD2 (6 bases). CDR1 is MNHEY, CDR2 SMNVEV, per germline (reference sequence). The CDR3 runs to 16 residues. V was clipped by 5 bases and J by 1 base, with 18 bases between them. The CDR3 bases are TGTGCCAGCAGTCCATCCGCTGGGGAGGCATCCTACGAGCAGTACTTC. It yields the protein CASSPSAGEASYEQYF.

The chain carries TRBV5-1 and TRBJ1-2, with 9 bases aligning to TRBD1. CDR1 SGHRS and CDR2 YFSETQ come from the germline V gene. With 4 bases clipped from V and 1 base from J, the junction kept 8 bases outside the gene matches. CDR3 size: 16 residues. For the CDR3, the DNA is TGCGCCAGCAGCCCCTACAGACAGGGGGGTAACTATGGCTACACCTTC. Translated, it gives CASSPYRQGGNYGYTF.

V gene TRBV10-3 combines with J gene TRBJ2-1, with D tentatively TRBD1 (6 bases). Looked up from germline, CDR1 is ENHRY and CDR2 is SYGVKD. This CDR3 region has 13 residues. V shed 2 bases and J shed 6 bases, with 8 bases lying between them. CDR3 loop: CAISEGQRNEQFF. The DNA for the CDR3 is TGTGCCATCAGTGAGGGACAGCGCAATGAGCAGTTCTTC.

V is TRBV5-1 and J is TRBJ2-3; 7 bases fit TRBD2. V gave up 4 bases and J gave up 2 bases; unmatched junction bases: 10. The CDR3 covers 16 residues. CDR1 SGHRS and CDR2 YFSETQ come from the germline V gene. CDR3 region: CASSTYSGSPTDTQYF. CDR3 in DNA: TGCGCCAGCAGCACATATAGCGGGTCCCCCACAGATACGCAGTATTTT.

The chain has TRBV7-9 and TRBJ1-1; TRBD1 might be the D (5 bases). The germline V gene has CDR1 SEHNR and CDR2 FQNEAQ (reference sequence). V was cut by 5 bases and J by 3 bases, with 7 bases left in between. This CDR3 is 12 amino acids long. CDR3 sequence reads: CASSKGDTEAFF. The CDR3 coding sequence is TGTGCCAGCAGCAAAGGGGACACTGAAGCTTTCTTT.

The rearrangement joins TRBV19 to TRBJ2-5; D unresolved. CDR3 length: 14 residues. Germline assignment: CDR1 LNHDA and CDR2 SQIVND (reference sequence). V gave up 4 bases and J gave up 4 bases, with 13 bases separating them. The CDR3 region is CASSRSHGGETQYF. CDR3 in DNA: TGTGCCAGTAGTAGATCACACGGCGGAGAGACCCAGTACTTC.

The chain is built from TRBV27 and TRBJ2-7; 14 positions agree with TRBD2. The trim removed 3 bases at V and 6 bases at J, leaving 4 bases unmatched. Germline V gene sequence: CDR1 MNHEY, CDR2 SMNVEV (reference sequence). The CDR3 covers 15 residues. CDR3 sequence: CASSLGLAGVREQYF. CDR3 in DNA: TGTGCCAGCAGTTTGGGACTAGCGGGAGTACGCGAGCAGTACTTC.

This chain joins TRBV29-1 and TRBJ2-5; the match to TRBD2 covers 7 bases. The CDR3 is made up of 15 amino acids. The V segment lost 4 bases and the J segment 1 base; nucleotides outside the gene matches: 9. The germline V gene encodes CDR1 SQVTM and CDR2 ANQGSEA. The CDR3 region has the DNA TGCAGCGTTGTTCCCTTATTAGCGGGCCAAGAGACCCAGTACTTC. As protein: CSVVPLLAGQETQYF.

The rearrangement uses TRBV6-1 and TRBJ1-2; D possibly corresponds to TRBD1 (6 bases). V was cut by 6 bases and J by 3 bases, with 14 bases left in between. Per germline, CDR1 MNHNS and CDR2 SASEGT. There are 14 residues in the CDR3. The CDR3: CASRASGGYYGYTF. The CDR3 DNA is TGTGCCAGCAGAGCCTCGGGGGGCTACTATGGCTACACCTTC.

The V call is TRBV5-1, the J call TRBJ2-7, with 14 positions matching TRBD2. The ends lost 4 bases at V and 4 bases at J; junction bases unmatched: 16. Germline V gene lookup returns CDR1 SGHRS and CDR2 YFSETQ. CDR3 length equals 19 residues. CDR3 bases: TGCGCCAGCAGCGCGGGGACTAGCGGGAGTCGTCCTTCCCCTTACGAGCAGTACTTC. It codes for CASSAGTSGSRPSPYEQYF.

This chain links TRBV7-6 with TRBJ2-5, with 8 bases aligning to TRBD1. The J segment lost 2 bases and the V segment lost 3 bases, leaving 5 bases of the junction unmatched. CDR3 length: 15 residues. Germline values: CDR1 SGHVS, CDR2 FNYEAQ. The chain's CDR3 is CASSFLGQVQETQYF. The CDR3 DNA reads as TGTGCCAGCAGCTTTTTGGGACAGGTGCAAGAGACCCAGTACTTC.

V gene TRBV11-1 combines with J gene TRBJ2-3; TRBD2 is a possible D gene (8 bases). The V end was cut by 8 bases, the J end by 1 base, with 25 bases between. There are 18 residues in the CDR3. The germline V gene has CDR1 SGHAT and CDR2 FQDESV (reference sequence). The CDR3 is CASRGGDSDSPGTDTQYF. CDR3 coding DNA: TGTGCCAGCCGGGGGGGGGACAGCGACAGTCCCGGCACAGATACGCAGTATTTT.